Sequencing of this TCR beta chain was carried out in a study of blood T cell repertoires in COVID-19. Overall study context: The United States, Italy and Spain provided the acute and convalescent COVID-19 samples. PBMCs, B-cell-depleted T cells, or T cells were the source of the cDNA or gDNA that made up the material.

Participant age was roughly 18 to 90 years, and participants resided in fewer than 30 US areas. Assay used: immunoSEQ multiplex PCR; TCRdb lists only in-frame clones, some missing. Of approximately 150,000 clones in the sample, around 82% were seen once. This CDR3 is 16 amino acids long. From germline, CDR1 is SGHTA and CDR2 FQGNSA. V was trimmed by 4 bases and J by 2 bases, leaving 16 bases between them. The origin of this receptor is a man between 50 and 59 years old in a cohort exposed to, infected with or recovered from COVID-19 (not recorded which). V is TRBV7-2 and J is TRBJ2-3, with D possibly being TRBD2 (5 bases). The sequencing sample was made of PBMCs or T cells enriched from blood (not recorded which). CDR3 sequence reads: CASSSLPGKYTDTQYF. The CDR3, as DNA: TGTGCCAGCAGCTCCCTACCGGGAAAATACACAGATACGCAGTATTTT.